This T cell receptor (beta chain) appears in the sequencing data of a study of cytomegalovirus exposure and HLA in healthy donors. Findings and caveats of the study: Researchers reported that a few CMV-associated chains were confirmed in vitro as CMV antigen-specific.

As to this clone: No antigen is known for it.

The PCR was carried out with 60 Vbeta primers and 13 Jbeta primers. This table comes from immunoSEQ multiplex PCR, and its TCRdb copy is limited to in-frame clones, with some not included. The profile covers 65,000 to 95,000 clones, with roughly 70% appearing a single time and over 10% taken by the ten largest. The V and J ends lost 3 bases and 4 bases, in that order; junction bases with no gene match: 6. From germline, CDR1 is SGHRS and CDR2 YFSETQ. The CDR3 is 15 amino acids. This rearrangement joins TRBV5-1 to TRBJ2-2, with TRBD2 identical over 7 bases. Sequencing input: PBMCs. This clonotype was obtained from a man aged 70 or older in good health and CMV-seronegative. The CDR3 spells CASSSAGPPTGELFF. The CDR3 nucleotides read TGCGCCAGCAGCTCAGCGGGACCTCCCACCGGGGAGCTGTTTTTT.